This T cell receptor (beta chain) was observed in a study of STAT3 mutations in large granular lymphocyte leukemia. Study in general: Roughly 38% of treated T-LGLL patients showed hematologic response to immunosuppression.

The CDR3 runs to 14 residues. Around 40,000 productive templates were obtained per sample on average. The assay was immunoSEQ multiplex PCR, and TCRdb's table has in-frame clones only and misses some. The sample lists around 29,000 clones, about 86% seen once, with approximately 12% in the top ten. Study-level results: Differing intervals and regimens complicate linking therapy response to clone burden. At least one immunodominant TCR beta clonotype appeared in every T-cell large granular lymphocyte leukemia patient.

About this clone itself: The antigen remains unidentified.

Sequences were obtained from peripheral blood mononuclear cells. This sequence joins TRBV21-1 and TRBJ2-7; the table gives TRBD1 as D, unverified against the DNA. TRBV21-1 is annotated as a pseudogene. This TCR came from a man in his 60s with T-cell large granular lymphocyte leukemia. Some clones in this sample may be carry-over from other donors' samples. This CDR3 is CASSNDRQPYEQYF. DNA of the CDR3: TGTGCCAGCAGCAACGACAGGCAACCCTACGAGCAGTACTTC.